These T cell receptor beta chains were read from a single sample in a study of cytomegalovirus exposure and HLA in healthy donors. Data came from immunoSEQ multiplex PCR; TCRdb stores just in-frame clones and leaves some out. The data contain 55,000 to 65,000 clones, roughly 80% of them singletons. Source material: PBMCs. These receptors were obtained from a woman in her forties in good health and CMV-seronegative. CDR3s include the opening cysteine and the closing phenylalanine or tryptophan. A D gene is named only where the DNA matches it firmly. Clone size, where shown, is once, few, many, or a class for clones that have expanded.

clone_size	v_call	cdr3_length	d_call	j_call	cdr3_aa	cdr3_nt
NA	TRBV29-1	10	NA	TRBJ2-5	CSASQETQYF	TGCAGCGCTAGCCAAGAGACCCAGTACTTC
NA	TRBV28	14	NA	TRBJ2-4	CASSLSLAKNIQYF	TGTGCCAGCAGTTTATCCCTAGCCAAAAACATTCAGTACTTC
NA	TRBV28	15	NA	TRBJ1-5	CASGQSQVLGQPQHF	TGTGCCAGCGGTCAATCACAGGTTCTAGGCCAGCCCCAGCATTTT
few	TRBV5-1	15	TRBD2	TRBJ2-1	CASTREGTSYNEQFF	TGCGCCAGCACGCGGGAGGGTACCTCCTACAATGAGCAGTTCTTC
NA	TRBV28	15	TRBD1	TRBJ1-4	CASSPETGSKEKLFF	TGTGCCAGCAGTCCCGAGACAGGGTCTAAGGAAAAACTGTTTTTT
NA	TRBV7-8	14	NA	TRBJ2-7	CASSLYLDVYEQYF	TGTGCCAGCAGCTTATACCTAGACGTCTACGAGCAGTACTTC
NA	TRBV7-8	12	NA	TRBJ1-2	CASSLDDLSGTF	TGTGCCAGCAGCTTAGATGACCTTTCGGGAACCTTC
few	TRBV9	17	TRBD2	TRBJ2-2	CASSVGGLAGGTGELFF	TGTGCCAGCAGCGTTGGAGGCCTAGCGGGAGGCACCGGGGAGCTGTTTTTT
NA	TRBV27	19	TRBD2	TRBJ2-7	CASSLTYRPTSGSSYEQYF	TGTGCCAGCAGTCTTACATATAGGCCGACTAGCGGCAGCTCCTACGAGCAGTACTTC
NA	TRBV5-1	16	TRBD2	TRBJ2-1	CASSEVNKRGVEEQFF	TGCGCCAGCAGCGAGGTTAACAAGCGGGGGGTAGAAGAGCAGTTCTTC
few	TRBV28	17	NA	TRBJ2-2	CASRRRVGQSNTGELFF	TGTGCCAGCAGACGTAGGGTAGGACAATCGAACACCGGGGAGCTGTTTTTT
NA	TRBV10-3	17	NA	TRBJ2-7	CAISELGDTQNFYEQYF	TGTGCCATCAGTGAGTTGGGGGACACACAAAACTTCTACGAGCAGTACTTC
NA	TRBV18	16	NA	TRBJ1-1	CASSPGEGSMNTEAFF	TGTGCCAGCTCACCTGGGGAAGGGAGCATGAACACTGAAGCTTTCTTT
NA	TRBV14	16	NA	TRBJ2-1	CASSQRLLAYTNEQFF	TGTGCCAGCAGCCAAAGACTCCTAGCGTACACAAATGAGCAGTTCTTC
NA	TRBV7-8	15	NA	TRBJ2-2	CASSLPGSAYGELFF	TGTGCCAGCAGCTTACCCGGGTCTGCTTATGGGGAGCTGTTTTTT
NA	TRBV7-2	17	NA	TRBJ2-2	CASSLDPPNKGAGELFF	TGTGCCAGCAGCTTAGACCCTCCCAACAAGGGAGCCGGGGAGCTGTTTTTT
NA	TRBV7-2	13	NA	TRBJ1-1	CASSFRRNTEAFF	TGTGCCAGCAGCTTCCGCAGAAACACTGAAGCTTTCTTT
NA	TRBV7-9	14	TRBD1	TRBJ2-3	CASSFTGVTDTQYF	TGTGCCAGCAGCTTTACAGGGGTTACAGATACGCAGTATTTT
NA	TRBV19	14	TRBD2	TRBJ2-2	CASGLVVDTGELFF	TGTGCCAGCGGACTAGTTGTCGACACCGGGGAGCTGTTTTTT
NA	TRBV4-2	13	TRBD1	TRBJ2-5	CASSPGQKETQYF	TGTGCCAGCAGCCCGGGACAGAAAGAGACCCAGTACTTC
NA	TRBV9	17	TRBD2	TRBJ2-3	CASSVQGLSGSSDTQYF	TGTGCCAGCAGCGTACAGGGGCTAAGCGGGAGCTCAGATACGCAGTATTTT
NA	TRBV28	15	NA	TRBJ2-1	CASSSATGSYNEQFF	TGTGCCAGCAGTTCTGCTACTGGCTCCTACAATGAGCAGTTCTTC
NA	TRBV11-2	19	TRBD2	TRBJ2-1	CASSFGTSGSRGFYNEQFF	TGTGCCAGCAGCTTTGGGACTAGCGGGAGTCGGGGGTTCTACAATGAGCAGTTCTTC
NA	TRBV15	17	TRBD2	TRBJ2-2	CATSREGLAGVVGELFF	TGTGCCACCAGCAGAGAAGGGCTAGCGGGAGTTGTCGGGGAGCTGTTTTTT
NA	TRBV4-2	15	NA	TRBJ2-1	CASSQQDSSYNEQFF	TGTGCCAGCAGCCAACAGGATAGCTCCTACAATGAGCAGTTCTTC
NA	TRBV4-1	16	NA	TRBJ2-7	CASSQDRRPPGYEQYF	TGCGCCAGCAGCCAAGATCGCCGACCCCCAGGCTACGAGCAGTACTTC
NA	TRBV6-5	14	NA	TRBJ1-1	CASSYGDLNTEAFF	TGTGCCAGCAGTTACGGGGACTTGAACACTGAAGCTTTCTTT
NA	TRBV5-4	13	TRBD2	TRBJ2-7	CASSWGEGYEQYF	TGTGCCAGCAGCTGGGGGGAGGGGTACGAGCAGTACTTC
NA	TRBV27	13	NA	TRBJ2-7	CASSLWGGDEQYF	TGTGCCAGCAGTTTATGGGGAGGCGACGAGCAGTACTTC
NA	TRBV28	13	NA	TRBJ1-4	CASSPGQNEKLFF	TGTGCCAGCAGTCCCGGACAGAATGAAAAACTGTTTTTT
NA	TRBV13	16	TRBD1	TRBJ2-5	CASSPRNRDSQETQYF	TGTGCCAGCAGCCCCAGGAACAGGGACAGCCAAGAGACCCAGTACTTC
NA	TRBV7-3	13	NA	TRBJ2-3	CASSPARTDTQYF	TGTGCCAGCAGCCCCGCGCGCACAGATACGCAGTATTTT
once	TRBV9	16	NA	TRBJ2-3	CASSRGGGSGTDTQYF	TGTGCCAGCAGCAGAGGGGGAGGGAGCGGTACAGATACGCAGTATTTT
NA	TRBV19	14	NA	TRBJ2-1	CASSTRGGLGEQFF	TGTGCCAGTAGTACCAGGGGGGGACTAGGTGAGCAGTTCTTC
NA	TRBV20-1	10	NA	TRBJ2-1	CREGSNEQFF	TGCAGGGAGGGCAGCAATGAGCAGTTCTTC
NA	TRBV19	15	TRBD1	TRBJ1-1	CASSTKQGLNTEAFF	TGTGCCAGTAGTACAAAACAGGGGCTGAACACTGAAGCTTTCTTT
NA	TRBV19	16	NA	TRBJ1-5	CASSIGHVLSNQPQHF	TGTGCCAGTAGTATAGGCCACGTTCTAAGCAATCAGCCCCAGCATTTT
NA	TRBV7-9	16	TRBD2	TRBJ2-7	CASSFREAGGTYEQYF	TGTGCCAGCAGCTTTCGGGAGGCGGGAGGGACCTACGAGCAGTACTTC
few	TRBV5-6	14	TRBD1	TRBJ1-2	CASSLGDSGYGYTF	TGTGCCAGCAGCTTGGGGGACAGCGGCTATGGCTACACCTTC
NA	TRBV11-1	13	NA	TRBJ2-7	CASSFRGSREQYF	TGTGCCAGCAGCTTTCGGGGTTCGAGAGAGCAGTACTTC
once	TRBV6-6	14	TRBD1	TRBJ2-7	CASSSGTGPYEQYF	TGTGCCAGCAGCTCCGGGACAGGCCCCTACGAGCAGTACTTC
NA	TRBV7-6	11	NA	TRBJ2-5	CASSPGETQYF	TGTGCCAGCAGCCCCGGGGAGACCCAGTACTTC
NA	TRBV5-4	14	TRBD2	TRBJ2-5	CASRVAGGQETQYF	TGTGCCAGCAGAGTAGCGGGAGGGCAAGAGACCCAGTACTTC
NA	TRBV27	18	TRBD2	TRBJ2-2	CASSLSTPGREGTGELFF	TGTGCCAGCAGTTTATCTACCCCTGGGCGGGAGGGGACCGGGGAGCTGTTTTTT
NA	TRBV18	17	NA	TRBJ2-1	CASSPFDTGSSYNEQFF	TGTGCCAGCTCACCTTTTGATACGGGGAGCTCCTACAATGAGCAGTTCTTC
once	TRBV11-2	12	NA	TRBJ2-7	CASKGRGYEQYF	TGTGCCAGCAAAGGCAGGGGCTACGAGCAGTACTTC
NA	TRBV5-1	16	TRBD2	TRBJ2-1	CASSLVPAGDYNEQFF	TGCGCCAGCAGCTTGGTCCCAGCGGGAGACTACAATGAGCAGTTCTTC
NA	TRBV5-6	15	TRBD2	TRBJ2-5	CASSLGLASQETQYF	TGTGCCAGCAGCTTGGGACTAGCGTCTCAAGAGACCCAGTACTTC
NA	TRBV2	14	NA	TRBJ1-5	CASSESSSNQPQHF	TGTGCCAGCAGTGAGTCTTCCTCCAATCAGCCCCAGCATTTT
once	TRBV6-1	17	NA	TRBJ2-2	CASSEAGSGWGTGELFF	TGTGCCAGCAGTGAAGCAGGCTCGGGGTGGGGCACCGGGGAGCTGTTTTTT
NA	TRBV27	14	TRBD2	TRBJ2-1	CASSMTSGNNEQFF	TGTGCCAGCAGTATGACTAGCGGGAACAATGAGCAGTTCTTC
few	TRBV7-9	16	TRBD2	TRBJ2-5	CASSARTSGNPAAQYF	TGTGCCAGCAGCGCCCGGACTAGCGGGAACCCCGCGGCCCAGTACTTC
NA	TRBV15	17	TRBD1	TRBJ1-3	CATSRGPDRGLGNTIYF	TGTGCCACCAGCAGAGGTCCCGACAGGGGGCTTGGAAACACCATATATTTT
NA	TRBV5-4	14	TRBD2	TRBJ2-7	CASSDTSGRYEQYF	TGTGCCAGCAGCGACACTAGCGGGAGGTACGAGCAGTACTTC
NA	TRBV29-1	16	TRBD1	TRBJ2-5	CSVEESSQGAGETQYF	TGCAGCGTTGAAGAGAGTAGTCAGGGGGCGGGAGAGACCCAGTACTTC
NA	TRBV27	17	NA	TRBJ2-7	CASSPRGGLNRGYEQYF	TGTGCCAGCAGTCCCAGGGGAGGATTGAACAGGGGTTACGAGCAGTACTTC
NA	TRBV11-3	14	NA	TRBJ2-2	CASSFAMNTGELFF	TGTGCCAGCAGCTTCGCTATGAACACCGGGGAGCTGTTTTTT
NA	TRBV10-3	15	NA	TRBJ2-7	CAISDPGVGTYEQYF	TGTGCCATCAGTGACCCGGGGGTAGGGACCTACGAGCAGTACTTC
NA	TRBV10-3	11	NA	TRBJ1-1	CAIREDNQAFF	TGTGCCATCAGGGAGGACAACCAAGCTTTCTTT
NA	TRBV4-1	14	NA	TRBJ1-1	CASSVRQVNTEAFF	TGCGCCAGCAGCGTCCGACAGGTGAACACTGAAGCTTTCTTT